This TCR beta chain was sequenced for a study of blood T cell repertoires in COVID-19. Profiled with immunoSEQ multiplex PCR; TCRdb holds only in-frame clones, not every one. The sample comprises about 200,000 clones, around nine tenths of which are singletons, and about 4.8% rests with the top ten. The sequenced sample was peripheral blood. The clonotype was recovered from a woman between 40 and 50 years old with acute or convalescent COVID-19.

The CDR3 is CASSPDSPPNYGYTF. DNA of the CDR3: TGCGCCAGCAGCCCGGACAGCCCCCCTAACTATGGCTACACCTTC. The chain has TRBV5-1 and TRBJ1-2; the D gene is possibly TRBD1 (6 bases). Trimming cost V 4 bases and J 0 bases, with 13 bases left between them. The germline V gene encodes CDR1 SGHRS and CDR2 YFSETQ. The CDR3 sequence is 15 residues long.